Listed below are T cell receptor beta chains from one sample, sequenced in a study of CD8 T cells in ankylosing spondylitis. TCRdb processed the 5' RACE reads anew with MiXCR; each CDR3 protein has one entry. The table records some 220,000 distinct CDR3 sequences, over 9.5% of them present only once. The material sequenced was blood, either unsorted or a sorted T cell fraction (not recorded which). The origin of the receptors is a male donor with ankylosing spondylitis or in good health (not recorded which). Both conserved end residues are part of each CDR3. The order of the fields is V gene, J gene, D gene, clone size, CDR3 DNA, CDR3 protein. The D gene is left open where the match is weak. Expanded clones get a size class; other rows say once, few or many, or leave the size out.

v_call: TRBV6-6; j_call: TRBJ1-4; d_call: -; clone_size: many; cdr3_nt: TGTGCCAGCAGTTACGCGGGCGCTGAAAAACTGTTTTTT; cdr3_aa: CASSYAGAEKLFF
v_call: TRBV7-6; j_call: TRBJ1-5; d_call: -; clone_size: many; cdr3_nt: TGTGCCAGCAGCTTAGACAGGGACCAGCCCCAGCATTTT; cdr3_aa: CASSLDRDQPQHF
v_call: TRBV20-1; j_call: TRBJ2-1; d_call: -; clone_size: many; cdr3_nt: TGCAGTGCCCCTCCCGGGGGCTATTACAATGAGCAGTTCTTC; cdr3_aa: CSAPPGGYYNEQFF
v_call: TRBV7-9; j_call: TRBJ2-7; d_call: -; clone_size: -; cdr3_nt: TGTGCCAGCAGCCCAGTCGGACAGTACTACGAGCAGTACTTC; cdr3_aa: CASSPVGQYYEQYF
v_call: TRBV7-9; j_call: TRBJ1-1; d_call: -; clone_size: many; cdr3_nt: TGTGCCAGCACCTTATCCGACACTGAAGCTTTCTTT; cdr3_aa: CASTLSDTEAFF
v_call: TRBV25-1; j_call: TRBJ2-1; d_call: -; clone_size: many; cdr3_nt: TGTGCCAGCAGTCCACCCGGGACCCTCTGGAATGAGCAGTTCTTC; cdr3_aa: CASSPPGTLWNEQFF
v_call: TRBV2; j_call: TRBJ2-3; d_call: -; clone_size: many; cdr3_nt: TGTGCCAGCAGTGAAGGAGGGACCTCAACAGATACGCAGTATTTT; cdr3_aa: CASSEGGTSTDTQYF
v_call: TRBV3-1; j_call: TRBJ2-5; d_call: TRBD2; clone_size: many; cdr3_nt: TGTGCCAGCAGCCAGAGCGGGAGCCCGGTGGAGACCCAGTACTTC; cdr3_aa: CASSQSGSPVETQYF
v_call: TRBV28; j_call: TRBJ1-2; d_call: -; clone_size: many; cdr3_nt: TGTGCCAGCAGCCCCGGTGGCGGGGACGGCTACACCTTC; cdr3_aa: CASSPGGGDGYTF
v_call: TRBV18; j_call: TRBJ1-1; d_call: -; clone_size: many; cdr3_nt: TGTGCCAGCTCCCTTGAAAGGCAGGGAGTTGAAGCTTTCTTT; cdr3_aa: CASSLERQGVEAFF
v_call: TRBV20-1; j_call: TRBJ1-5; d_call: -; clone_size: many; cdr3_nt: TGCAGTGCTGGGGGCCCAAGCGCAGGGAGCTTTAGCAATCAGCCCCAGCATTTT; cdr3_aa: CSAGGPSAGSFSNQPQHF
v_call: TRBV20-1; j_call: TRBJ1-2; d_call: TRBD1; clone_size: many; cdr3_nt: TGCAGTGCTAGACCTCCGGGACAGAGAAACTATGGCTACACCTTC; cdr3_aa: CSARPPGQRNYGYTF
v_call: TRBV7-9; j_call: TRBJ1-2; d_call: -; clone_size: many; cdr3_nt: TGTGCCAGCAGCTCGGGGACGTCTCTTAGGGACTATGGCTACACCTTC; cdr3_aa: CASSSGTSLRDYGYTF
v_call: TRBV12-3/TRBV12-4; j_call: TRBJ2-3; d_call: -; clone_size: -; cdr3_nt: TGTGCCAGCAGGCAGGGGGGGGGAGACCGCACAGATACGCAGTATTTT; cdr3_aa: CASRQGGGDRTDTQYF
v_call: TRBV3-1; j_call: TRBJ2-7; d_call: TRBD2; clone_size: few; cdr3_nt: TGTGCCAGCAGCCTCGGGGGGACTGGCCTCAGAGAGCAGTACTTC; cdr3_aa: CASSLGGTGLREQYF
v_call: TRBV20-1; j_call: TRBJ1-1; d_call: -; clone_size: many; cdr3_nt: TGCAGTGCCTATCGGACCTCCCAGGTCGACACTGAAGCTTTCTTT; cdr3_aa: CSAYRTSQVDTEAFF
v_call: TRBV7-2; j_call: TRBJ1-6; d_call: -; clone_size: few; cdr3_nt: TGTGCCAGCAGCTTACCCTTTGGGGCCCTCCACTTT; cdr3_aa: CASSLPFGALHF
v_call: TRBV25-1; j_call: TRBJ2-1; d_call: TRBD2; clone_size: -; cdr3_nt: TGTGCCAGCAGTGAGGGAGAGAGCGGGGGGAATGAGCAGTTCTTC; cdr3_aa: CASSEGESGGNEQFF
v_call: TRBV5-4; j_call: TRBJ1-5; d_call: TRBD1; clone_size: few; cdr3_nt: TGTGCCAGCAGCTTGTGGGACAGGATTAATCAGCCCCAGCATTTT; cdr3_aa: CASSLWDRINQPQHF
v_call: TRBV30; j_call: TRBJ1-2; d_call: -; clone_size: many; cdr3_nt: TGTGCCTGGAGTGAGGGCAGGCCGACGGCTAACTATGGCTACACCTTC; cdr3_aa: CAWSEGRPTANYGYTF
v_call: TRBV20-1; j_call: TRBJ1-5; d_call: -; clone_size: -; cdr3_nt: TGCGGTGCCCGCTCGGGCGACGGAACCAATCAGCCCCAGCATTTT; cdr3_aa: CGARSGDGTNQPQHF
v_call: TRBV5-5; j_call: TRBJ1-5; d_call: -; clone_size: many; cdr3_nt: TGTGCCAGCAGCTTGAGGGGCAGGGCTGATCAGCCCCAGCATTTT; cdr3_aa: CASSLRGRADQPQHF
v_call: TRBV12-3/TRBV12-4; j_call: TRBJ1-5; d_call: -; clone_size: many; cdr3_nt: TGTGCCAGCAGTTTAATGGCAGGCCCTAATCAGCCCCAGCATTTT; cdr3_aa: CASSLMAGPNQPQHF
v_call: TRBV4-1; j_call: TRBJ2-6; d_call: -; clone_size: many; cdr3_nt: TGCGCCAGCAGCCAATCCAGGTGGGATGCTGGGGCCAACGTCCTGACTTTC; cdr3_aa: CASSQSRWDAGANVLTF
v_call: TRBV5-1; j_call: TRBJ2-3; d_call: TRBD2; clone_size: -; cdr3_nt: TGCGCCAGCAGCACGACTAGCGGGAGCAGAGATACGCAGTATTTT; cdr3_aa: CASSTTSGSRDTQYF
v_call: TRBV2; j_call: TRBJ2-3; d_call: -; clone_size: many; cdr3_nt: TGTGCCAGCAGTGTATCGGGGAGGTCGCAGTATTTT; cdr3_aa: CASSVSGRSQYF
v_call: TRBV20-1; j_call: TRBJ2-7; d_call: TRBD2; clone_size: many; cdr3_nt: TGCAGTGCTGCTCGGGGGGACTACTCCTACGAGCAGTACTTC; cdr3_aa: CSAARGDYSYEQYF
v_call: TRBV10-3; j_call: TRBJ2-2; d_call: TRBD2; clone_size: many; cdr3_nt: TGTGCCATCGGGACTAGCGGGAGGGACACCGGGGAGCTGTTTTTT; cdr3_aa: CAIGTSGRDTGELFF
v_call: TRBV30; j_call: TRBJ2-7; d_call: TRBD1; clone_size: -; cdr3_nt: TGTGCCTGGAGTGACGGACAGGGCAACGAGCAGTACTTC; cdr3_aa: CAWSDGQGNEQYF
v_call: TRBV4-2; j_call: TRBJ2-5; d_call: TRBD2; clone_size: many; cdr3_nt: TGTGCCAGCAGCCAAGATCCCGCGGCGGGGGGGGCAGAGACCCAGTACTTC; cdr3_aa: CASSQDPAAGGAETQYF
v_call: TRBV5-6; j_call: TRBJ1-5; d_call: -; clone_size: many; cdr3_nt: TGTGCCAGCAGCTCTACAGGGCGAGGAGGCAATCAGCCCCAGCATTTT; cdr3_aa: CASSSTGRGGNQPQHF
v_call: TRBV5-1; j_call: TRBJ1-1; d_call: -; clone_size: many; cdr3_nt: TGCGCCAGCAGCTTAGGGAGTACTGAAGCTTTCTTT; cdr3_aa: CASSLGSTEAFF
v_call: TRBV11-2; j_call: TRBJ1-1; d_call: TRBD1; clone_size: few; cdr3_nt: TGTGCCAGCAGCTTATTAAGGGGCGGAGGGGGCGAAGCTTTCTTT; cdr3_aa: CASSLLRGGGGEAFF
v_call: TRBV5-6; j_call: TRBJ2-7; d_call: TRBD1; clone_size: many; cdr3_nt: TGTGCCAGCAGCTTGATTCTGACAGGGGCCTACGAGCAGTACTTC; cdr3_aa: CASSLILTGAYEQYF
v_call: TRBV7-2; j_call: TRBJ1-1; d_call: -; clone_size: many; cdr3_nt: TGTGCCAGCAGCTTAAGCGGCCAGGGCATAGTGAACACTGAAGCTTTCTTT; cdr3_aa: CASSLSGQGIVNTEAFF
v_call: TRBV12-3/TRBV12-4; j_call: TRBJ2-1; d_call: -; clone_size: many; cdr3_nt: TGTGCCAGCAGTTTGAACCCACAGTACTACAATGAGCAGTTCTTC; cdr3_aa: CASSLNPQYYNEQFF
v_call: TRBV30; j_call: TRBJ2-1; d_call: TRBD2; clone_size: -; cdr3_nt: TGTGCCTGGAGCGGCGGGACTAGCGGGAGCTCCTACAATGAGCAGTTCTTC; cdr3_aa: CAWSGGTSGSSYNEQFF
v_call: TRBV2; j_call: TRBJ2-3; d_call: -; clone_size: many; cdr3_nt: TGTGCCAGCAGTGAACGTGGGGACACAGATACGCAGTATTTT; cdr3_aa: CASSERGDTDTQYF
v_call: TRBV20-1; j_call: TRBJ2-7; d_call: -; clone_size: few; cdr3_nt: TGCAGTGCTCAACCTACTAGCATACGCGAGCAGTACTTC; cdr3_aa: CSAQPTSIREQYF
v_call: TRBV4-2; j_call: TRBJ1-1; d_call: -; clone_size: many; cdr3_nt: TGTGCCAGCAGCCAAGAACAAGCACCCTACACTGAAGCTTTCTTT; cdr3_aa: CASSQEQAPYTEAFF
v_call: TRBV29-1; j_call: TRBJ2-1; d_call: TRBD2; clone_size: many; cdr3_nt: TGCAGCGTTGGGAGGACTAGCGGGGACCGCGGGCAGTTCTTC; cdr3_aa: CSVGRTSGDRGQFF
v_call: TRBV5-1; j_call: TRBJ1-2; d_call: -; clone_size: few; cdr3_nt: TGCGCCAGCAGCGAGGGCCCCGGTGAGGCAGCCAAGGAGGACTATGGCTACACCTTC; cdr3_aa: CASSEGPGEAAKEDYGYTF
v_call: TRBV4-1; j_call: TRBJ2-5; d_call: -; clone_size: many; cdr3_nt: TGCGCCAGCAGCTCCCGGACTGACCAAGAGACCCAGTACTTC; cdr3_aa: CASSSRTDQETQYF
v_call: TRBV12-3/TRBV12-4; j_call: TRBJ2-1; d_call: -; clone_size: many; cdr3_nt: TGTGCCAGCAGGCGGTTTCCGGGACTGTTGTTCTTC; cdr3_aa: CASRRFPGLLFF
v_call: TRBV20-1; j_call: TRBJ2-7; d_call: TRBD2; clone_size: -; cdr3_nt: TGCAGTGCTAGAGCCTGGACTAGCGGGGACTACGAGCAGTACTTC; cdr3_aa: CSARAWTSGDYEQYF
v_call: TRBV7-2; j_call: TRBJ2-5; d_call: TRBD2; clone_size: few; cdr3_nt: TGTGCCAGCAGCTTCGGCGGGACTACTCAAGAGACCCAGTACTTC; cdr3_aa: CASSFGGTTQETQYF
v_call: TRBV20-1; j_call: TRBJ2-7; d_call: -; clone_size: many; cdr3_nt: TGCAGTGCTAGAGATCGGGGGTCAGCCTACGAGCAGTACTTC; cdr3_aa: CSARDRGSAYEQYF
v_call: TRBV29-1; j_call: TRBJ1-1; d_call: -; clone_size: many; cdr3_nt: TGCAGCGTCAGGACAGCCTCAAACACTGAAGCTTTCTTT; cdr3_aa: CSVRTASNTEAFF
v_call: TRBV19; j_call: TRBJ1-1; d_call: TRBD1; clone_size: -; cdr3_nt: TGTGCCAGTAGTCCACGGGGACAGCCCGAAGCTTTCTTT; cdr3_aa: CASSPRGQPEAFF
v_call: TRBV4-2; j_call: TRBJ2-5; d_call: -; clone_size: -; cdr3_nt: TGTGCCAGCGGCCCCGGGCTCCTCGGGGTGGAGACCCAGTACTTC; cdr3_aa: CASGPGLLGVETQYF
v_call: TRBV20-1; j_call: TRBJ2-3; d_call: -; clone_size: -; cdr3_nt: TGCAGTGCTAGACTAGTTCCAGATACGCAGTATTTT; cdr3_aa: CSARLVPDTQYF
v_call: TRBV20-1; j_call: TRBJ2-7; d_call: -; clone_size: -; cdr3_nt: TGCAGTGCCCCTCAGATGGACGAGCAGTACTTC; cdr3_aa: CSAPQMDEQYF
v_call: TRBV24-1; j_call: TRBJ2-3; d_call: TRBD2; clone_size: many; cdr3_nt: TGTGCCACCAGGGCGGGGGGGAGCGCAGATACGCAGTATTTT; cdr3_aa: CATRAGGSADTQYF
v_call: TRBV7-2; j_call: TRBJ1-1; d_call: -; clone_size: -; cdr3_nt: TGTGCCAGCAGCTTATCTGGGGGCTACACTGAAGCTTTCTTT; cdr3_aa: CASSLSGGYTEAFF
v_call: TRBV20-1; j_call: TRBJ1-2; d_call: TRBD1; clone_size: many; cdr3_nt: TGCAGTGCTTTACAGGGGGCCGTAGGGGGCTACACCTTC; cdr3_aa: CSALQGAVGGYTF
v_call: TRBV7-9; j_call: TRBJ2-4; d_call: TRBD2; clone_size: many; cdr3_nt: TGTGCCAGCAGCCTAACTAGCGGGGAAGGAGAAAACATTCAGTACTTC; cdr3_aa: CASSLTSGEGENIQYF
v_call: TRBV29-1; j_call: TRBJ1-2; d_call: TRBD1; clone_size: -; cdr3_nt: TGCAGCGTGGGAGGACAGGGGAACTATGGCTACACCTTC; cdr3_aa: CSVGGQGNYGYTF
v_call: TRBV20-1; j_call: TRBJ1-5; d_call: -; clone_size: many; cdr3_nt: TGCAGTGCTGTAGCCGAGGGGTCAGGCAATCAGCCCCAGCATTTT; cdr3_aa: CSAVAEGSGNQPQHF
v_call: TRBV21-1; j_call: TRBJ2-7; d_call: -; clone_size: many; cdr3_nt: TGTGCCAGCAGCAAACAATTGACCCAAGACTACGAGCAGTACTTC; cdr3_aa: CASSKQLTQDYEQYF
v_call: TRBV20-1; j_call: TRBJ1-4; d_call: TRBD1; clone_size: many; cdr3_nt: TGCAGTCCTGGACAGGGGGGTGAAAAACTGTTTTTT; cdr3_aa: CSPGQGGEKLFF